These T cell receptor beta chains were read from a single sample in a study of cytomegalovirus exposure and HLA in healthy donors. Repertoires were generated with immunoSEQ multiplex PCR, while TCRdb's copy carries only in-frame clones and drops some. The data contain around 150,000 clones, roughly 63% of them singletons. Sequencing was carried out using PBMCs. Receptor source: a woman in her sixties or seventies in good health and CMV-seropositive. Each CDR3 is given with its conserved first and last residue. The order of the fields is J gene, D gene, V gene, CDR3 length, clone size, CDR3 DNA, CDR3 protein. A D gene is named only where the DNA matches it firmly. Clone sizes are given selectively: once, few, many, or a class where the clone is expanded.

>TRBJ2-7|TRBD2|TRBV4-3|15|-
TGCGCCAGCAGCCAAGAGAGCGGGAGGTTCTACGAGCAGTACTTC
CASSQESGRFYEQYF
>TRBJ2-7|-|TRBV7-9|19|-
TGTGCCAGCAGCGGTAGCCTAAATGGCGTCAGCCGTTACTCCTACGAGCAGTACTTC
CASSGSLNGVSRYSYEQYF
>TRBJ2-7|-|TRBV7-2|13|-
TGTGCCAGCGGTAGGATAACGGGCTACGAGCAGTACTTC
CASGRITGYEQYF
>TRBJ2-7|TRBD2|TRBV6-1|15|-
TGTGCCAGCAGTGAACGGGGACTAGACTCCGACGAGCAGTACTTC
CASSERGLDSDEQYF
>TRBJ2-2|-|TRBV5-1|17|few
TGCGCCAGCAGCTTGGATCCGGGACTCACGAACACCGGGGAGCTGTTTTTT
CASSLDPGLTNTGELFF
>TRBJ1-1|-|TRBV11-2|15|once
TGTGCCAGCAGCTTAGTATCAGGGATGAACACTGAAGCTTTCTTT
CASSLVSGMNTEAFF
>TRBJ2-1|-|TRBV11-2|15|-
TGTGCCAGCAGCTCTGCAGGGGCGCCCTACAATGAGCAGTTCTTC
CASSSAGAPYNEQFF
>TRBJ2-1|TRBD2|TRBV4-1|19|-
TGCGCCAGCAGCCAAGCGGTTATCACAGGGACTAGCGGTTACAATGAGCAGTTCTTC
CASSQAVITGTSGYNEQFF
>TRBJ1-1|TRBD1|TRBV19|14|-
TGTGCCAGCAAAGGGACAGTTTCGAACACTGAAGCTTTCTTT
CASKGTVSNTEAFF
>TRBJ1-2|TRBD1|TRBV6-5|15|many
TGTGCCAGCAGTTACCGACAGGGGGCGGGAACTGGCTACACCTTC
CASSYRQGAGTGYTF
>TRBJ2-3|-|TRBV18|13|-
TGTGCCAGCTCACCCAACAAGCGTGATACGCAGTATTTT
CASSPNKRDTQYF
>TRBJ1-1|-|TRBV2|14|-
TGTGCCAGCAGTCCCCCGGACAGGAACACTGAAGCTTTCTTT
CASSPPDRNTEAFF
>TRBJ2-5|TRBD2|TRBV18|15|-
TGTGCCAGCTCACCAATCACGGGAGGGCAAGAGACCCAGTACTTC
CASSPITGGQETQYF
>TRBJ1-6|TRBD1|TRBV28|13|once
TGTGCCAGCAGATCCCCGGGACAGGGGGTTATCCACTTT
CASRSPGQGVIHF
>TRBJ2-3|-|TRBV7-9|16|-
TGTGCCAGCAGCCGGTCGTCCCCCCGGGGGACAGATACGCAGTATTTT
CASSRSSPRGTDTQYF
>TRBJ1-4|-|TRBV15|16|few
TGTGCCACCAGCCGCTTTACGGTAGCAACTAATGAAAAACTGTTTTTT
CATSRFTVATNEKLFF
>TRBJ2-7|TRBD1|TRBV11-2|14|-
TGTGCCAGCAGCTCGGACAGGGGGAGCTACGAGCAGTACTTC
CASSSDRGSYEQYF
>TRBJ2-3|TRBD1|TRBV27|13|-
TGTGCCAGCAGTTCACAGGGGACAGATACGCAGTATTTT
CASSSQGTDTQYF
>TRBJ1-2|TRBD1|TRBV19|12|-
TGTGCCAGTACCCGGACAGGGGATGGCTACACCTTC
CASTRTGDGYTF
>TRBJ1-2|-|TRBV14|13|-
TGTGCCAGCAGCCTATCGCAGGGTTATGGCTACACCTTC
CASSLSQGYGYTF
>TRBJ1-2|TRBD1|TRBV29-1|13|-
TGCAGCGTTGATGGGACAGGGAGTTCAAGCTACACCTTC
CSVDGTGSSSYTF
>TRBJ1-1|-|TRBV28|15|-
TGTGCCAGCAGTTTATTGAGAGGGTCCGGGGCTGAAGCTTTCTTT
CASSLLRGSGAEAFF
>TRBJ1-2|TRBD1|TRBV27|17|-
TGTGCCAGCAGTTTGTCGGCAAGGGACAGGGGCAACTATGGCTACACCTTC
CASSLSARDRGNYGYTF
>TRBJ2-5|-|TRBV10-3|14|few
TGTGCCATCAGTGCCCGGACAGCTCAAGAGACCCAGTACTTC
CAISARTAQETQYF
>TRBJ2-1|-|TRBV4-2|19|-
TGTGCCAGCAGCCAAGATTGGGGGAGCGGGCTGCAGAGGGGTGGTGAGCAGTTCTTC
CASSQDWGSGLQRGGEQFF
>TRBJ2-7|-|TRBV5-6|15|-
TGTGCCAGCAGCACGGCTCGACTGAGCTCCTACGAGCAGTACTTC
CASSTARLSSYEQYF
>TRBJ1-1|-|TRBV27|13|-
TGTGCCAGCAGGGCTTGGGTCGACACCGCGGCTTTCTTT
CASRAWVDTAAFF
>TRBJ2-2|-|TRBV11-3|14|once
TGTGCCAGCAGCTTAAGGGGGAACACCGGGGAGCTGTTTTTT
CASSLRGNTGELFF
>TRBJ1-5|TRBD1|TRBV19|13|-
TGTGCCAGTAGTTGGACAGGGGTTCAGCCCCAGCATTTT
CASSWTGVQPQHF
>TRBJ2-1|TRBD1|TRBV5-1|18|few
TGCGCCAGCAGCTTGATCCCGACAGGGGCTACCTCCTACAATGAGCAGTTCTTC
CASSLIPTGATSYNEQFF
>TRBJ2-1|TRBD2|TRBV7-6|16|-
TGTGCCAGCAGCCGAGGACTAGCGGGTTCCTACAATGAGCAGTTCTTC
CASSRGLAGSYNEQFF
>TRBJ2-1|TRBD1|TRBV4-1|15|once
TGCGCCAGCAGCCGTGTGGGACAGGGTACCTATGAGCAGTTCTTC
CASSRVGQGTYEQFF
>TRBJ1-2|-|TRBV10-3|13|few
TGTGCCATCAGTGAGCGGCAGGATGACGGCTACACCTTC
CAISERQDDGYTF
>TRBJ2-3|TRBD2|TRBV5-4|16|once
TGTGCCAGCAGCTCGGGACTAGCGGGAGGAACAGATACGCAGTATTTT
CASSSGLAGGTDTQYF
>TRBJ1-1|-|TRBV6-5|13|few
TGTGCCAGCAGCACCCGGGATAACACTGAAGCTTTCTTT
CASSTRDNTEAFF
>TRBJ1-5|-|TRBV19|18|once
TGTGCCAGTAGTCCAATAGCTGGCAGGGGTTATAGCAATCAGCCCCAGCATTTT
CASSPIAGRGYSNQPQHF
>TRBJ2-3|TRBD2|TRBV6-1|17|-
TGTGCCAGCAGTGAAGGGCCTAGCGGGGCCGGCACAGATATGCAGTATTTT
CASSEGPSGAGTDMQYF
>TRBJ1-2|-|TRBV30|15|-
TGTGCCTGGAGTGGGATACACGGGATGCGATGGATCTACACCTTC
CAWSGIHGMRWIYTF
>TRBJ1-4|TRBD1|TRBV5-6|16|-
TGTGCCAGCAGCTTGGAGGGAACAGGGGAGAGGGAAAAACTGTTTTTT
CASSLEGTGEREKLFF
>TRBJ2-1|-|TRBV4-2|11|-
TGTGCCAGCACCTCTGACAATGAGCAGTTCTTC
CASTSDNEQFF
>TRBJ2-1|TRBD2|TRBV5-4|15|few
TGTGCCAGCAGCTTGGGAGGCGGGAGCGCAAATGAGCAGTTCTTC
CASSLGGGSANEQFF